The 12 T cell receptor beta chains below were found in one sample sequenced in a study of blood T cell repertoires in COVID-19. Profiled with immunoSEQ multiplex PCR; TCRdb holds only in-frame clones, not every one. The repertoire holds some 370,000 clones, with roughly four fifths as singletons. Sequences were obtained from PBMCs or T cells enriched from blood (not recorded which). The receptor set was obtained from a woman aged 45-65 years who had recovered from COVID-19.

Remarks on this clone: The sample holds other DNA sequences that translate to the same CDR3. In DNA form, the CDR3 reads TGCGCCAGCAGCCAAGATAGGGGGAATCAGCCCCAGCATTTT. This sequence encodes CASSQDRGNQPQHF. The chain is built from TRBV4-3 and TRBJ1-5; D may be TRBD1 (6 bases). Germline V lookup: CDR1 LGHNA, CDR2 YSLEER. V was pared by 0 bases and J by 4 bases, with 7 bases between. This CDR3 has 14 amino acids.

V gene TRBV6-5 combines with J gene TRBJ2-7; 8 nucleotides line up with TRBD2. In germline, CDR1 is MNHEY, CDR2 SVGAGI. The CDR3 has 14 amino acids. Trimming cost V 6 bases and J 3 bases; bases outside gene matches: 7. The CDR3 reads CASSSSGSLYEQYF. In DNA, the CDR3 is TGTGCCAGCAGCTCCAGCGGGAGTCTCTACGAGCAGTACTTC.

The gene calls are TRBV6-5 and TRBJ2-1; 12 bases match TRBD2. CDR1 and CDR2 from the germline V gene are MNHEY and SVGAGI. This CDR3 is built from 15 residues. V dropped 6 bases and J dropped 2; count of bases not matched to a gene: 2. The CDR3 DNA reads TGTGCCAGCAGGACTAGCGGGAGTGCCTACAATGAGCAGTTCTTC. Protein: CASRTSGSAYNEQFF.

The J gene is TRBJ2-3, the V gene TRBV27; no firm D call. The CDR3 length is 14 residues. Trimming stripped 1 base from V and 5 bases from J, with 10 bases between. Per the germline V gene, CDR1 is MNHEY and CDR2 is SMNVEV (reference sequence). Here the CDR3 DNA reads TGTGCCAGCAGTTTATTTCTGGGCAGAGATACGCAGTATTTT. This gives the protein CASSLFLGRDTQYF.

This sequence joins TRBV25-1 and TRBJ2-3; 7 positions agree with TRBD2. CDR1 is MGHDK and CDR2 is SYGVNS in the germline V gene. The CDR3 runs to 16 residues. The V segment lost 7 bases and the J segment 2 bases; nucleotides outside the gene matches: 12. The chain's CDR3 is CASTRVEREYTDTQYF. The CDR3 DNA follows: TGTGCCAGCACCCGGGTTGAGCGGGAATACACAGATACGCAGTATTTT.

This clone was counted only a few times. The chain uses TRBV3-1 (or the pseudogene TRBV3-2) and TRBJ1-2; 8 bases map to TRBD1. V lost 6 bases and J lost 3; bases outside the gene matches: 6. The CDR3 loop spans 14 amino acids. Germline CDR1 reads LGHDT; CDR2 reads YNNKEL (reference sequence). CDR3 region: CASRAGGEYYGYTF. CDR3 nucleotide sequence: TGTGCCAGCAGGGCAGGGGGCGAGTACTATGGCTACACCTTC.

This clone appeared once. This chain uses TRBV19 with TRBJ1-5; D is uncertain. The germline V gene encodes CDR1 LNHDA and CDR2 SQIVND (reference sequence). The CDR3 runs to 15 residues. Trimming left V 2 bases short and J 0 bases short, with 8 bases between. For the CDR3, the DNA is TGTGCCAGTAGTATAATGGCGGATAGCAATCAGCCCCAGCATTTT. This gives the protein CASSIMADSNQPQHF.

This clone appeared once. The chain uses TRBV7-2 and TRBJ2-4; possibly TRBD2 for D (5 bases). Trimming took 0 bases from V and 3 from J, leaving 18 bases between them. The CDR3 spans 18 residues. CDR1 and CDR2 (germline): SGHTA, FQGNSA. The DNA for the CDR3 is TGTGCCAGCAGCTTAGCCCCGCCCGGGGAATTCGGCAAAAACATTCAGTACTTC. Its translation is CASSLAPPGEFGKNIQYF.

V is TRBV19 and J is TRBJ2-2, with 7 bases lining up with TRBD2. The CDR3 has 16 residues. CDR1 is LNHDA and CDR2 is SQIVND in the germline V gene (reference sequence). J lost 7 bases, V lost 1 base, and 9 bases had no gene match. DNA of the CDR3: TGTGCCAGTAGTATAGCGCGACTAGCAAGGATCGGGGAGCTGTTTTTT. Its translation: CASSIARLARIGELFF. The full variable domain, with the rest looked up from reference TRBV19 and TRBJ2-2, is DGGITQSPKYLFRKEGQNVTLSCEQNLNHDAMYWYRQDPGQGLRLIYYSQIVNDFQKGDIAEGYSVSREKKESFPLTVTSAQKNPTAFYLCASSIARLARIGELFFGEGSRLTVL.

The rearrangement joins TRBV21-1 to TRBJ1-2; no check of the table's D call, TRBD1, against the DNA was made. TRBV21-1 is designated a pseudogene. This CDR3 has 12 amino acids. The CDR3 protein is CASSNGHYGYTF. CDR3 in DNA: TGTGCCAGCAGCAACGGACATTATGGCTACACCTTC.

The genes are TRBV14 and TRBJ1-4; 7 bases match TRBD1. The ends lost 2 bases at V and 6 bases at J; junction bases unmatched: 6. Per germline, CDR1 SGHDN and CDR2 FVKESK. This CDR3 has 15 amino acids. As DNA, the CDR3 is TGTGCCAGCAGCCAAACGGGACAGAGGGATGAAAAACTGTTTTTT. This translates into CASSQTGQRDEKLFF.

CDR3 DNA sequence: TGCAGCGTTTCGGACAGGCGTAATGAAAAACTGTTTTTT. This gives the protein CSVSDRRNEKLFF. The chain joins TRBV29-1 to TRBJ1-4; 7 bases are shared with TRBD1. The CDR3 is made up of 13 amino acids. V gave up 5 bases and J gave up 4 bases; unmatched junction bases: 4. CDR1 and CDR2 from the germline V gene are SQVTM and ANQGSEA.